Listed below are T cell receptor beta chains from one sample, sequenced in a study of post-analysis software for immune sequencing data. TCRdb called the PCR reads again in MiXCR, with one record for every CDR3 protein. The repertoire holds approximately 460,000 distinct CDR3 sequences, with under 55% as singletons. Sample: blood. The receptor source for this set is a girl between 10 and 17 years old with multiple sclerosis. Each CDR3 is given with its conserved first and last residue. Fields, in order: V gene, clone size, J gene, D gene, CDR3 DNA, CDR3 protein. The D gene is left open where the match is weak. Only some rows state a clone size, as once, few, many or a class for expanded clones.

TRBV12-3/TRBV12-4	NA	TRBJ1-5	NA	TGTGCCAGCAGTTCGAGGAATCAGCCCCAGCATTTT	CASSSRNQPQHF
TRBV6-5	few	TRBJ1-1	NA	TGTGCCAGCAGTTTCCAGGGCGCAATGAACACTGAAGCTTTCTTT	CASSFQGAMNTEAFF
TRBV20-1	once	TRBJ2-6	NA	TGCAGTGCTAGAGGACATTCCGGGGCCAACGTCCGGACTTTC	CSARGHSGANVRTF
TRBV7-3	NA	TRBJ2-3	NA	TGTGCCAGCAGCTTAAAGCAGGGCTACGAATATCTCACAGATACGCAGTATTTT	CASSLKQGYEYLTDTQYF
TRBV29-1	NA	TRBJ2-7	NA	TGCAGCGCTAGGGACGGTTCCTACGAGCAGTACTTC	CSARDGSYEQYF
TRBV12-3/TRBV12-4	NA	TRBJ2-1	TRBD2	TGTGCCAGCAGGAGCTATGGGGGGGGCTACAATGAGCAGTTCTTC	CASRSYGGGYNEQFF
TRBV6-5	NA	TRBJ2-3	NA	TGTGCCAGCAGTTCCATAGCGTCCGCAGATACGCAGTATTTT	CASSSIASADTQYF
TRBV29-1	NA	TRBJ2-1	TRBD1	TGCAGCGTCGTCCCCGGGACAGGGATCAATGAGCAGTTCTTC	CSVVPGTGINEQFF
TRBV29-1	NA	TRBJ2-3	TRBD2	TGCAGCGCTCACACCGGGACTAGCGGATTCACAGATACGCAGTATTTT	CSAHTGTSGFTDTQYF
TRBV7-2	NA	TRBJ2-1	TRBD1	TGTGCCAGCAGACCCCTTAAGGACAGGGACAAATACAATGAGCAGTTCTTC	CASRPLKDRDKYNEQFF
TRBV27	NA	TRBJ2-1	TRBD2	TGTGCCAGCAGTCTATACCGGACTAGCGATGAGCAGTTCTTC	CASSLYRTSDEQFF
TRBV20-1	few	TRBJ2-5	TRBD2	TGCAGACCACCAGGTGACGGGAGGGCCGAGGAGGAGCAGTACTTC	CRPPGDGRAEEEQYF
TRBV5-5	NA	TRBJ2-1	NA	TGTGCCAGCAGCTTGGGAATCGGCACTAAAGGGAGCTCCTACAATGAGCAGTTCTTC	CASSLGIGTKGSSYNEQFF
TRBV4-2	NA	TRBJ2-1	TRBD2	TGTGCCAGCAGCCAAGATCCCGTAGCGGGAAATGGTGAGCAGTTCTTC	CASSQDPVAGNGEQFF
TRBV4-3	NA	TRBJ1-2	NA	TGCGCCAGCAGCCCTCGCTCGGGAGATAACTATGGCTACACCTTC	CASSPRSGDNYGYTF
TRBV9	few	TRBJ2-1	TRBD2	TGTGCCAGCAGCGCGGGACTAGCGGGGGGACTATACAATGAGCAGTTCTTC	CASSAGLAGGLYNEQFF
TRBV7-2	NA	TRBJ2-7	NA	TGTGCCAGCAGCCTAGGGGGGAGTCTAACCTACGAGCAGTACTTC	CASSLGGSLTYEQYF